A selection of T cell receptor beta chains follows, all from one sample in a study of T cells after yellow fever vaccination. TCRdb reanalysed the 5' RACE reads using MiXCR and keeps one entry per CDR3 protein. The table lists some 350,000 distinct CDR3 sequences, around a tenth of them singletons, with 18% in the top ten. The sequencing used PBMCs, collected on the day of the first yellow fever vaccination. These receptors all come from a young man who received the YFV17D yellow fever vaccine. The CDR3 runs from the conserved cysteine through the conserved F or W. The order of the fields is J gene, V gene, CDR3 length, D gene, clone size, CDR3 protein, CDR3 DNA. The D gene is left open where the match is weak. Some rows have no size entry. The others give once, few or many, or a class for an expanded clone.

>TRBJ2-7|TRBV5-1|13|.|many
CASSLAQGGEQYF
TGCGCCAGCAGCTTGGCACAGGGAGGCGAGCAGTACTTC
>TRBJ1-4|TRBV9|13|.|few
CASSVFIGGKLFF
TGTGCCAGCAGCGTTTTCATCGGTGGAAAACTGTTTTTT
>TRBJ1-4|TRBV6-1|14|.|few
CASSDPSTNEKLFF
TGTGCCAGCAGCGACCCATCAACTAATGAAAAACTGTTTTTT
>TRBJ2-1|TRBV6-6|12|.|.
CASSYWASEQFF
TGTGCCAGCAGTTACTGGGCATCTGAGCAGTTCTTC
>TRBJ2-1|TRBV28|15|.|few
CASSKEGVRGNEQFF
TGTGCCAGCAGTAAAGAGGGGGTTCGGGGCAATGAGCAGTTCTTC
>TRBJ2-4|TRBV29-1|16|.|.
CSVEEGGGGAKNIQYF
TGCAGCGTTGAAGAGGGGGGAGGGGGAGCTAAAAACATTCAGTACTTC
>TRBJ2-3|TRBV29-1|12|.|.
CSGQPATDTQYF
TGCAGCGGACAGCCGGCCACAGATACGCAGTATTTT
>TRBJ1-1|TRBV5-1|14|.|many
CASSFGQENTEAFF
TGCGCCAGCAGCTTCGGCCAGGAGAACACTGAAGCTTTCTTT
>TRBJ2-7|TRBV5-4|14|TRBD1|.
CASSEGQVLYEQYF
TGTGCCAGCAGCGAGGGACAGGTACTCTACGAGCAGTACTTC
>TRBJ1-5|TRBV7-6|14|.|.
CASSLVQSNQPQHF
TGTGCCAGCAGCTTAGTCCAGAGCAATCAGCCCCAGCATTTT
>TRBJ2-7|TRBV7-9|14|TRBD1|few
CASSNRQGAYEQYF
TGTGCCAGCAGCAATCGACAGGGCGCCTACGAGCAGTACTTC
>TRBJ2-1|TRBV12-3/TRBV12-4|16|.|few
CASSLADPHTYNEQFF
TGTGCCAGCAGTTTAGCCGACCCCCATACCTACAATGAGCAGTTCTTC
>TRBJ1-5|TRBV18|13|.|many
CASSPGSQQPQHF
TGTGCCAGCAGTCCAGGGAGCCAGCAGCCCCAGCATTTT
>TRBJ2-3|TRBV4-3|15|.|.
CASSQDPSSTDTQYF
TGCGCCAGCAGCCAAGATCCCTCCAGCACAGATACGCAGTATTTT
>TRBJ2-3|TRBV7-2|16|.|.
CASSLNGGPVADTQYF
TGTGCCAGCAGCTTAAACGGGGGGCCCGTCGCAGATACGCAGTATTTT
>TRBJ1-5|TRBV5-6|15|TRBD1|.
CASSLGQGTHQPQHF
TGTGCCAGCAGCTTGGGACAGGGAACGCATCAGCCCCAGCATTTT
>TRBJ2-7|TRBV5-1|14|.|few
CASSTVSALYEQYF
TGCGCCAGCAGCACAGTTTCAGCCCTCTACGAGCAGTACTTC
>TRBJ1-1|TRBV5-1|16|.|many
CASSFGPRGGDTEAFF
TGCGCCAGCAGCTTTGGCCCCCGGGGGGGCGATACTGAAGCTTTCTTT
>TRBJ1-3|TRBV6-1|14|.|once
CASRPTQGRGTIYF
TGTGCCAGCAGACCAACACAGGGAAGGGGCACCATATATTTT
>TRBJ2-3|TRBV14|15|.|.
CASSQALRGTDTQYF
TGTGCCAGCAGCCAAGCTCTACGCGGCACAGATACGCAGTATTTT
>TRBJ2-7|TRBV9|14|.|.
CASSVDEGRYEQYF
TGTGCCAGCAGCGTAGACGAGGGGAGATACGAGCAGTACTTC
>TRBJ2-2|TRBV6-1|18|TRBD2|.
CASRGRLAGAVNTGELFF
TGTGCCAGCAGGGGCAGACTAGCGGGGGCCGTGAACACCGGGGAGCTGTTTTTT
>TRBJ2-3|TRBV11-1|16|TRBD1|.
CASSWGDRGSTDTQYF
TGTGCCAGCAGCTGGGGGGACAGGGGGAGCACAGATACGCAGTATTTT
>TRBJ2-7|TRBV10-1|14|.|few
CASSDGGKDYEQYF
TGCGCCAGCAGTGACGGGGGAAAGGACTACGAGCAGTACTTC
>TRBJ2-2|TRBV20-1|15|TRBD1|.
CSARETTGATGELFF
TGCAGTGCTAGAGAAACGACAGGGGCCACCGGGGAGCTGTTTTTT
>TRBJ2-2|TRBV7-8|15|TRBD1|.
CAIIPGQPNTGELFF
TGTGCCATCATTCCGGGACAGCCGAACACCGGGGAGCTGTTTTTT
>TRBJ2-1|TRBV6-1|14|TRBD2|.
CASSKAGGLYEQFF
TGTGCCAGCAGTAAAGCGGGGGGGCTTTATGAGCAGTTCTTC
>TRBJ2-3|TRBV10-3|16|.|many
CAISDSIVRGADTQYF
TGTGCCATCAGTGACTCGATTGTGCGAGGGGCAGATACGCAGTATTTT
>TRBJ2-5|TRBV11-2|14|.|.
CASSLSWGAKTQYF
TGTGCCAGCAGCTTATCCTGGGGGGCAAAGACCCAGTACTTC
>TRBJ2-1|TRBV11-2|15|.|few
CASSFRGRVDNEQFF
TGTGCCAGCAGCTTTAGGGGCAGGGTGGACAATGAGCAGTTCTTC
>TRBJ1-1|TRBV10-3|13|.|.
CAISESRFTEAFF
TGTGCCATCAGTGAGTCACGGTTCACTGAAGCTTTCTTT
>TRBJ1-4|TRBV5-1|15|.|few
CASSPRTVLNEKLFF
TGCGCCAGCAGCCCACGGACAGTTCTTAATGAAAAACTGTTTTTT
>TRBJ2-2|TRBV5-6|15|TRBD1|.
CASSQDRINTGELFF
TGTGCCAGCAGCCAGGACAGGATTAACACCGGGGAGCTGTTTTTT
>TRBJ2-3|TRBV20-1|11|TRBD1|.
CSANRGDTQYF
TGCAGCGCAAACAGGGGAGATACGCAGTATTTT
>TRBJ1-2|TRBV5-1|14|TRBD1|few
CASSWDRGNYGYTF
TGCGCCAGCAGCTGGGACAGGGGAAACTATGGCTACACCTTC
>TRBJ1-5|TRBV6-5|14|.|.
CAIESYDSNQPQHF
TGTGCCATAGAGTCATACGATAGCAATCAGCCCCAGCATTTT
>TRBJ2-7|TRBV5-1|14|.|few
CASMDNWISYEQYF
TGCGCCAGCATGGACAATTGGATCTCCTACGAGCAGTACTTC
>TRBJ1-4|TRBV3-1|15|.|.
CASSQDPVTNEKLFF
TGTGCCAGCAGCCAAGACCCAGTAACTAATGAAAAACTGTTTTTT
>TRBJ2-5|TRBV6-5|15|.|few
CASSYSTKGGETQYF
TGTGCCAGCAGTTACTCTACGAAGGGGGGAGAGACCCAGTACTTC